This record looks at one T cell receptor (beta chain) sequence and its context. These data come from a study of control samples from healthy donors and cancer patients. Profiled with immunoSEQ multiplex PCR; TCRdb holds only in-frame clones, not every one. This table has over 150,000 clones, over 85% appearing once. Germline V CDR1 and CDR2: MNHEY, SMNVEV (reference sequence). This CDR3 is built from 16 residues. Trimming shortened V by 2 bases and J by 2 bases, and 13 bases separated the two germline ends. The sequence was collected from a young man in good health. V and J are TRBV27 and TRBJ1-3, with a weak D call TRBD1 (6 bases). The sample taken for sequencing was blood. DNA of the CDR3: TGTGCCAGCAGTTTACCAGGGGAAACTGCTGGAAACACCATATATTTT. It specifies CASSLPGETAGNTIYF.